Presented here are 8 T cell receptor beta chains from one specimen sequenced in a study of T cell responses to AZD1222 COVID-19 vaccine. Some clones are missing from TCRdb's copy, which holds only in-frame ones; the method was immunoSEQ multiplex PCR. Seen here are about 73,000 clones, approximately 90% observed once, and the top ten hold roughly 20%. Material: peripheral blood, obtained on day 0 of AZD1222 vaccination. Source of these receptors: an adult in good health.

This clone was detected only a few times. The J gene is TRBJ1-1, the V gene TRBV19; D ambiguous. Per germline, CDR1 LNHDA and CDR2 SQIVND (reference sequence). The CDR3 has 13 residues. V was clipped by 3 bases and J by 1 base, with 6 bases between them. The chain's CDR3 is CASSIKPNTEAFF. The CDR3 DNA sequence: TGTGCCAGTAGTATTAAACCGAACACTGAAGCTTTCTTT.

CDR3 sequence reads: CASKRGWDSDNEKLFF. For the CDR3, the DNA is TGCGCCAGCAAACGAGGCTGGGACAGTGATAATGAAAAACTGTTTTTT. The genes are TRBV5-1 and TRBJ1-4; 7 positions match TRBD1. Germline-derived CDR1 and CDR2 are SGHRS and YFSETQ. The CDR3 has 16 amino acids. Trimming took 6 bases from V and 4 from J; bases not matched to a gene: 12. Filled out from reference TRBV5-1 and TRBJ1-4, the complete variable domain reads KAGVTQTPRYLIKTRGQQVTLSCSPISGHRSVSWYQQTPGQGLQFLFEYFSETQRNKGNFPGRFSGRQFSNSRSEMNVSTLELGDSALYLCASKRGWDSDNEKLFFGSGTQLSVL.

CDR3 in DNA: TGTGCCAGCAGTTTCGAGATGAACACTGAAGCTTTCTTT. This translates into CASSFEMNTEAFF. This chain joins TRBV6-5 and TRBJ1-1; D remains unclear. CDR3 length: 13 amino acids. The germline V and J ends were trimmed by 4 bases and 0 bases, with 6 bases remaining between them. CDR1 MNHEY and CDR2 SVGAGI come from the germline V gene.

This chain joins TRBV5-1 and TRBJ2-1, with 7 nucleotides matching TRBD2. The V gene end was trimmed by 4 bases and the J gene end by 9 bases; junction bases not matched to a gene: 7. There are 13 residues in the CDR3. Germline V gene sequence: CDR1 SGHRS, CDR2 YFSETQ. In DNA, the CDR3 is TGCGCCAGCAGCCCTACTAGCGTTATTGAGCAGTTCTTC. Amino acids: CASSPTSVIEQFF.

The rearrangement links TRBV6-5 to TRBJ1-1; D may be TRBD1 (5 bases). Germline V gives CDR1 MNHEY, CDR2 SVGAGI. With 4 bases removed from V and 1 base from J, the gap between germline ends came to 10 bases. There are 14 residues in the CDR3. CDR3 amino acids: CASSWGTANTEAFF. The CDR3 DNA sequence: TGTGCCAGCAGTTGGGGGACGGCGAACACTGAAGCTTTCTTT.

The chain recombines TRBV5-1 with TRBJ2-3; D is possibly TRBD2 (5 bases). Trimming took off 1 base at V and 1 base at J, with 7 bases between the two ends. The germline gives CDR1 SGHRS, CDR2 YFSETQ. This CDR3 region has 14 residues. CDR3 in DNA: TGCGCCAGCAGCTTGTTCGGGGGCACAGATACGCAGTATTTT. This codes for CASSLFGGTDTQYF.

The rearrangement joins TRBV5-1 to TRBJ1-4; D is undetermined. This CDR3 comprises 14 residues. The ends were cut back, 1 base at V and 7 bases at J, with 11 bases in the middle. Germline V lookup: CDR1 SGHRS, CDR2 YFSETQ. CDR3 DNA: TGCGCCAGCAGCTTGTCGGGAGGGTCTGAAAAACTGTTTTTT. This gives the protein CASSLSGGSEKLFF.

CDR3 DNA sequence: TGTGCCAGCAGCTCAGACTACGATGGGGAGCAGTACTTC. Its translation is CASSSDYDGEQYF. The chain uses TRBV7-2 and TRBJ2-7; D is possibly TRBD2 (5 bases). This CDR3 comprises 13 residues. In germline, CDR1 is SGHTA, CDR2 FQGNSA. V was clipped by 4 bases and J by 7 bases, with 14 bases between them.